These T cell receptor beta chains were read from a single sample in a study of T cells in Graves' hyperthyroidism and ophthalmopathy. TCRdb reprocessed the multiplex PCR reads via MiXCR and lists one record per CDR3 protein. The sample lists about 610,000 distinct CDR3 sequences; roughly 14% were seen once. The sequencing input was blood. The source of these receptors is a woman aged 40 to 49 with Graves' ophthalmopathy. Each CDR3 is given with its conserved first and last residue. The order of the fields is J gene, V gene, CDR3 protein.

TRBJ2-7,TRBV27,CASRDREFDEQYF
TRBJ2-5,TRBV3-1,CASSQDEGRQQETQYF
TRBJ1-5,TRBV10-3,CAISESRTDQPQHF
TRBJ2-7,TRBV12-3/TRBV12-4,CASSFTGVRSYEQYF
TRBJ2-2,TRBV5-1,CASSPTGISPGELFF
TRBJ2-7,TRBV7-2,CASRSSTRDRGEQYF
TRBJ2-7,TRBV28,CASSPRTSGGSYEQYF
TRBJ2-5,TRBV4-2,CASSQVDRQETQYF
TRBJ2-5,TRBV29-1,CSVLLGRETQYF
TRBJ2-5,TRBV12-3/TRBV12-4,CASWGGRDQETQYF
TRBJ2-7,TRBV6-5,CASSLGQDAYEQYF
TRBJ2-7,TRBV29-1,CSVEDLAGGYEQYF
TRBJ2-3,TRBV5-1,CASSSPDGSTDTQYF
TRBJ1-2,TRBV14,CASSPTWTGISGYTF
TRBJ2-7,TRBV29-1,CSVVGTESYEQYF
TRBJ2-7,TRBV6-2/TRBV6-3,CASSYDTRRFPEQYF
TRBJ2-2,TRBV13,CARSWANTGELFF
TRBJ2-7,TRBV2,CARASDPSPKQYF
TRBJ2-2,TRBV25-1,CASSSSGGRQNTGELFF
TRBJ2-6,TRBV5-1,CASSLTGAGANVLTF
TRBJ1-1,TRBV19,CASTASGNPYGRAEAFF
TRBJ2-7,TRBV5-1,CASSFMGAGEQYF
TRBJ2-5,TRBV12-3/TRBV12-4,CASSMKTTGNQETQYF
TRBJ1-3,TRBV7-9,CASSPLMGSGNTIYF
TRBJ2-5,TRBV25-1,CASSEYRSHQETQYF
TRBJ1-5,TRBV7-2,CASSITGGGQPQHF
TRBJ1-2,TRBV20-1,CSARQGVGYGYTF
TRBJ1-1,TRBV6-5,CASSYGGGDYVNTEAFF
TRBJ1-1,TRBV6-2/TRBV6-3,CASFRTRGTEAFF
TRBJ2-2,TRBV5-1,CASSQPGVTGELFF
TRBJ2-5,TRBV6-5,CASSYSVQGVFQETQYF
TRBJ2-7,TRBV11-2,CASSGGLHQEQYF
TRBJ2-7,TRBV5-1,CANSLAVGGDEQYF
TRBJ2-7,TRBV6-1,CASMEDSYEQYF
TRBJ2-5,TRBV12-3/TRBV12-4,CASSTGLAGGVETQYF
TRBJ2-7,TRBV20-1,CSARAPYRVVEQYF
TRBJ2-7,TRBV20-1,CSASPLRYEQYF
TRBJ2-2,TRBV20-1,CSAGGANTGELFF
TRBJ2-7,TRBV29-1,CSARRDVDEQYF
TRBJ2-7,TRBV6-1,CASSERPDRAPTYEQYF
TRBJ2-7,TRBV27,CASQLRDRGTEQYF
TRBJ1-3,TRBV4-1,CASSQDLTGRNTIYF
TRBJ1-2,TRBV28,CASSGGDTSNYGYTF
TRBJ1-2,TRBV30,CAWRETPTGSGYGYTF